This T cell receptor (beta chain) was sequenced in a study of T cells in Graves' hyperthyroidism and ophthalmopathy. Template material for amplifying TCR beta CDR3 regions consisted of RNA transcripts. RT-PCR in the first round (using the HTBI primer set) targeted the TCR CDR3. TCRdb independently ran MiXCR on the multiplex PCR reads; one entry per CDR3 protein. The profile shows 500,000 to 600,000 distinct CDR3 sequences, around 42% of them singletons. The V gene lost 2 bases and the J gene lost 0 bases, with 19 bases spanning the gap. This CDR3 is built from 18 residues. The sequencing input was peripheral blood or thyroid tissue (not recorded which). J is TRBJ2-5 and V is TRBV12-3 or TRBV12-4; a possible D gene is TRBD2 (5 bases). The clonotype originates from a woman between 18 and 29 years old with Graves' hyperthyroidism. The CDR3: CASSLSPKADPYQETQYF. DNA of the CDR3: TGTGCCAGCAGTTTAAGCCCAAAAGCGGACCCGTACCAAGAGACCCAGTACTTC.